This T cell receptor beta chain was captured in a study of early T cells in non-severe SARS-CoV-2 infection. Via MiXCR, TCRdb re-called the 5' RACE reads, giving one row per CDR3 protein. The data show 43,000 or so distinct CDR3 sequences, roughly 7% seen once. The CDR3 runs 13 residues. Germline lookup yields CDR1 LGHDT and CDR2 YNNKEL (reference sequence). Trimming cost V 4 bases and J 9 bases, with 13 bases left between them. The table lists this clonotype with a few counts. This receptor was obtained from an adult who was a healthcare worker with PCR-confirmed SARS-CoV-2 infection or an uninfected control (not recorded which). The rearrangement joins TRBV3-1 to TRBJ2-1; unclear D gene. Specimen: whole blood. CDR3 sequence (DNA): TGTGCCAGCAGCCGGATAACGAGTGTTGAGCAGTTCTTC. Protein sequence: CASSRITSVEQFF.